A single sample gave rise to the 11 T cell receptor beta chains below, sequenced in a study of T cells in Graves' hyperthyroidism and ophthalmopathy. Researchers amplified the TCR beta CDR3 regions from RNA transcripts. An initial round of RT-PCR targeting the TCR CDR3 relied on the HTBI primer set. TCRdb fed the multiplex PCR reads into MiXCR, producing one record per CDR3 protein. The repertoire holds around 380,000 distinct CDR3 sequences, around an eighth seen once, with around 21% in the top ten. The material sequenced was blood. These receptor sequences come from a man younger than 40 with Graves' hyperthyroidism that later progressed to Graves' ophthalmopathy.

This rearrangement joins TRBV9 to TRBJ1-2, with TRBD1 matching 7 bases. V trimming: 3 bases; J trimming: 8 bases; junction bases outside the gene matches: 7. The length of the CDR3 is 13 residues. The germline CDR1 and CDR2 sequences are SGDLS and YYNGEE. This CDR3 reads CASSGQGRFGYTF. CDR3 DNA: TGTGCCAGCAGCGGACAGGGTAGGTTCGGCTACACCTTC. The whole variable domain, filled in from reference TRBV9 and TRBJ1-2, reads DSGVTQTPKHLITATGQRVTLRCSPRSGDLSVYWYQQSLDQGLQFLIQYYNGEERAKGNILERFSAQQFPDLHSELNLSSLELGDSALYFCASSGQGRFGYTFGSGTRLTVV.

This clonotype was seen more than once but under ten times. This chain connects TRBV28 to TRBJ1-5; 7 bases map to TRBD1. The germline V gene has CDR1 MDHEN and CDR2 SYDVKM. The J segment lost 11 bases and the V segment lost 6 bases, leaving 19 bases of the junction unmatched. The CDR3 totals 16 residues. The CDR3 DNA follows: TGTGCCAGCAGGACGCCTGACAGGGCCCTAGGGTCAGCCCAGCATTTT. Its translation is CASRTPDRALGSAQHF.

This clonotype was observed at least ten times. The chain recombines TRBV7-2 with TRBJ1-1; 7 bases match TRBD1. This CDR3 is built from 14 residues. Trimming removed 5 bases from V and 4 bases from J; junction bases left unmatched: 7. The germline V gene encodes CDR1 SGHTA and CDR2 FQGNSA. The CDR3 DNA is TGTGCCAGCAGCCGACAGGGTGGCTTCACTGAAGCTTTCTTT. Its protein is CASSRQGGFTEAFF.

This clonotype was counted a few times. The V gene is TRBV24-1, the J gene TRBJ1-5; D call uncertain. CDR3 size: 15 residues. Germline V gene sequence: CDR1 KGHDR, CDR2 SFDVKD. V lost 2 bases and J 3 bases, leaving 10 bases between the germline ends. The CDR3 coding sequence is TGTGCCACCAGTGATTCCGGGCGGGTCAATCAGCCCCAGCATTTT. It is translated as CATSDSGRVNQPQHF.

This chain links TRBV13 with TRBJ2-3; a possible D gene is TRBD2 (7 bases). This CDR3 has 16 residues. Looked up from germline, CDR1 is PRHDT and CDR2 is FYEKMQ (reference sequence). The V gene lost 11 bases and the J gene lost 7 bases, with 28 bases spanning the gap. The CDR3 nucleotides are TGTGCCGTGGCCCAGGGGAGCGGGGTATCACAGAATACGCAGTATTTT. It specifies CAVAQGSGVSQNTQYF. Supplemented by reference TRBV13 and TRBJ2-3, the full variable domain reads AAGVIQSPRHLIKEKRETATLKCYPIPRHDTVYWYQQGPGQDPQFLISFYEKMQSDKGSIPDRFSAQQFSDYHSELNMSSLELGDSALYFCAVAQGSGVSQNTQYFGPGTRLTVL.

V and J are TRBV6-5 and TRBJ2-7, with 7 bases aligning to TRBD1. Trimming took 2 bases from V and 3 from J; bases not matched to a gene: 1. Germline values: CDR1 MNHEY, CDR2 SVGAGI. This CDR3 has 13 amino acids. The chain's CDR3 is CASSYNRGYEQYF. The CDR3 region has the DNA TGTGCCAGCAGTTACAACAGGGGCTACGAGCAGTACTTC.

The rearrangement joins TRBV4-1 to TRBJ2-7; 8 bases fit TRBD2. There are 17 residues in the CDR3. Trimming cost V 0 bases and J 3 bases; bases outside gene matches: 10. From germline, CDR1 is MGHRA and CDR2 YSYEKL. The CDR3 DNA reads as TGCGCCAGCAGCCAAGACCCCTCAGCGGGGGACCTCTACGAGCAGTACTTC. It codes for CASSQDPSAGDLYEQYF.

In this sample, this clonotype turned up many times. The chain is built from TRBV25-1 and TRBJ2-7, with TRBD2 identical over 7 bases. The CDR3 runs 14 residues. Per germline, CDR1 MGHDK and CDR2 SYGVNS. V was pared by 4 bases and J by 2 bases, with 5 bases of the junction left unmatched. CDR3 nucleotide sequence: TGTGCCAGCAGTGTGGCGGGGGAGGCCTACGAGCAGTACTTC. Translation: CASSVAGEAYEQYF.

This clonotype was counted many times. The chain employs TRBV7-2 and TRBJ2-5; 9 bases match TRBD2. Trimming cost V 4 bases and J 3 bases; bases outside gene matches: 6. The CDR3 spans 15 residues. Germline loops: CDR1 SGHTA, CDR2 FQGNSA. CDR3 amino acids: CASSSRGGAEETQYF. The CDR3 DNA reads TGTGCCAGCAGCTCGCGGGGGGGCGCGGAAGAGACCCAGTACTTC.

The V gene is TRBV11-2, the J gene TRBJ1-5, with D maybe TRBD1 (5 bases). The CDR3 runs 16 residues. In germline, CDR1 is SGHAT, CDR2 FQNNGV. V was trimmed by 0 bases and J by 4 bases, leaving 13 bases between them. CDR3 DNA sequence: TGTGCCAGCAGCTTAGATTTAGGGGAGGTTAATCAGCCCCAGCATTTT. It yields the protein CASSLDLGEVNQPQHF.

The V gene is TRBV12-3 or TRBV12-4, the J gene TRBJ2-1; TRBD1 agrees at 10 bases. Trimming took 6 bases from V and 8 from J; bases not matched to a gene: 4. The CDR3 loop spans 13 amino acids. For the CDR3, the DNA is TGTGCCAGCAGACGGACAGGGGGGGATGAGCAGTTCTTC. It encodes CASRRTGGDEQFF.